This T cell receptor beta chain was documented in a study of cytomegalovirus exposure and HLA in healthy donors. PCR was performed using 60 Vbeta and 13 Jbeta primers. Data came from immunoSEQ multiplex PCR; TCRdb stores just in-frame clones and leaves some out. In total, the table holds roughly 69,000 clones. The germline CDR1 and CDR2 sequences are SGHVS and FNYEAQ. Trimming pared 7 bases from V and 2 bases from J, leaving 14 bases between. The CDR3 consists of 15 residues. The TCR was taken from a woman aged 25 to 39 in good health and CMV-seronegative. Material: PBMCs. The chain recombines TRBV7-6 with TRBJ2-2; TRBD2 might be the D (7 bases). In DNA, the CDR3 is TGTGCCAGCATGGGGGGGGCAGTAAACACCGGGGAGCTGTTTTTT. Its protein is CASMGGAVNTGELFF.